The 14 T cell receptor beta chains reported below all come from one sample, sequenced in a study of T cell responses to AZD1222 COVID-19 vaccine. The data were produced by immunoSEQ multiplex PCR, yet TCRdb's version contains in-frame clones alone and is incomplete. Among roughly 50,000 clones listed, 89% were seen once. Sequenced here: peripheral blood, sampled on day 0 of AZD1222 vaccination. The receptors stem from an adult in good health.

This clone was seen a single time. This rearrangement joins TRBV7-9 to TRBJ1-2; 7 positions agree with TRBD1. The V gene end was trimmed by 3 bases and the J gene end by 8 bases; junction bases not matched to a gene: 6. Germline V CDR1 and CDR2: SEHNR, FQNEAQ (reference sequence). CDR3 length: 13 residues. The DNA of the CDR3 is TGTGCCAGCAGCTTCGACAGGGAAGGAGGCTACACCTTC. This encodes CASSFDREGGYTF.

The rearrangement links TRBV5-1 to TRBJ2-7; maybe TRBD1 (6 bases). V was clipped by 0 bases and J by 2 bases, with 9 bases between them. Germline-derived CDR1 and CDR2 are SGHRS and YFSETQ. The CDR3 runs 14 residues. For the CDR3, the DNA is TGCGCCAGCAGCTTGGACAGGGACGCCTACGAGCAGTACTTC. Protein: CASSLDRDAYEQYF. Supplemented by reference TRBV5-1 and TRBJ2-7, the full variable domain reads KAGVTQTPRYLIKTRGQQVTLSCSPISGHRSVSWYQQTPGQGLQFLFEYFSETQRNKGNFPGRFSGRQFSNSRSEMNVSTLELGDSALYLCASSLDRDAYEQYFGPGTRLTVT.

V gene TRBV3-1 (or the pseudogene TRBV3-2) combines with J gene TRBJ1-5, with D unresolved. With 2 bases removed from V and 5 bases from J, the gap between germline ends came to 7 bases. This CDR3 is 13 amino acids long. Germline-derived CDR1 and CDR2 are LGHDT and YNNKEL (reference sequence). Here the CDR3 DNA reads TGTGCCAGCAGCCAAATGCTTGATCAGCCCCAGCATTTT. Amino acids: CASSQMLDQPQHF.

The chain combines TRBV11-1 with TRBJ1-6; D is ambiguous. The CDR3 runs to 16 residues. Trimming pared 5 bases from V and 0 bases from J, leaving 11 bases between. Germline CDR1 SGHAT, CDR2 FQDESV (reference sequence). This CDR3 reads CASSVNAGSYNSPLHF. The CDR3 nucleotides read TGTGCCAGCAGCGTAAACGCCGGCTCCTATAATTCACCCCTCCACTTT.

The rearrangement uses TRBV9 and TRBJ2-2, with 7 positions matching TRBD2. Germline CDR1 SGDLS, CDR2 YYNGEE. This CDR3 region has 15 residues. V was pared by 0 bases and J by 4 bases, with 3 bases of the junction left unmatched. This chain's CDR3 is CASSVAWEGTGELFF. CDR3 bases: TGTGCCAGCAGCGTAGCCTGGGAGGGCACCGGGGAGCTGTTTTTT.

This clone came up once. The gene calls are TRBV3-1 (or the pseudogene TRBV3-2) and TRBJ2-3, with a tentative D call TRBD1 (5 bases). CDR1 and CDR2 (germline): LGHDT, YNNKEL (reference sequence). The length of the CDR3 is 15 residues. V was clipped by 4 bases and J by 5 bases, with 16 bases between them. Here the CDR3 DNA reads TGTGCCAGCAGCCCGAGGTCCAGGGCAGAAGATACGCAGTATTTT. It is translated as CASSPRSRAEDTQYF.

In nucleotides, the CDR3 is TGCGCCAGCAGCTTGTCTTTGAGTATCACAGATACGCAGTATTTT. It is translated as CASSLSLSITDTQYF. The rearrangement joins TRBV5-1 to TRBJ2-3, with unresolved D. V lost 1 base and J 2 bases, leaving 11 bases between the germline ends. The CDR3 covers 15 residues. Germline values: CDR1 SGHRS, CDR2 YFSETQ.

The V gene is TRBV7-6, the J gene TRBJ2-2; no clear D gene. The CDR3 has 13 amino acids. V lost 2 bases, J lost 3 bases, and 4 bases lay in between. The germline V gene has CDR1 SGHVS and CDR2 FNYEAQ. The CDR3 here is CASSLRDTGELFF. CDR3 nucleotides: TGTGCCAGCAGCTTACGGGACACCGGGGAGCTGTTTTTT.

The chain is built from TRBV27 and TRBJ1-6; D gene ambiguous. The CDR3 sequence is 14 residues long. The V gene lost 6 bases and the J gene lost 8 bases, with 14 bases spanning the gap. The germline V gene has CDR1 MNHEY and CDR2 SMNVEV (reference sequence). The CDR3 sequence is CASRDLGIDSPLHF. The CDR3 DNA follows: TGTGCCAGCAGAGATTTGGGCATTGATTCACCCCTCCACTTT.

CDR3 protein: CASSETAGANTGELFF. The CDR3 DNA follows: TGTGCCAGCAGTGAAACAGCGGGGGCGAACACCGGGGAGCTGTTTTTT. The rearrangement joins TRBV6-1 to TRBJ2-2; TRBD2 agrees at 8 bases. The CDR3 has 16 amino acids. Germline CDR1 MNHNS, CDR2 SASEGT. V lost 2 bases to trimming and J lost 0 bases; unmatched junction nucleotides: 2.

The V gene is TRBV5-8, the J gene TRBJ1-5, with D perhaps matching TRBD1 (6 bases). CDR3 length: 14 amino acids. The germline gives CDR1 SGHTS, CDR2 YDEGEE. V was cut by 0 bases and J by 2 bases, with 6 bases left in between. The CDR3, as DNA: TGTGCCAGCAGCTTGGACAGGGGCAATCAGCCCCAGCATTTT. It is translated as CASSLDRGNQPQHF.

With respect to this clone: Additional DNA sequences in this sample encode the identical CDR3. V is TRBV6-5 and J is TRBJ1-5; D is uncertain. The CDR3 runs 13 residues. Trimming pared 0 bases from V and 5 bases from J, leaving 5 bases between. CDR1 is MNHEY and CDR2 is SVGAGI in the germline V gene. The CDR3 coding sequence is TGTGCCAGCAGTTACTCCGGGGATCAGCCCCAGCATTTT. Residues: CASSYSGDQPQHF.

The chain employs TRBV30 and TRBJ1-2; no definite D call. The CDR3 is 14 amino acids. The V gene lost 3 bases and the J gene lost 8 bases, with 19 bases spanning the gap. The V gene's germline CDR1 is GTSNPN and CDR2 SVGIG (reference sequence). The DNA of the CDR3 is TGTGCCTGGAGGATGCGTGGGCTCGGGTACGGCTACACCTTC. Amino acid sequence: CAWRMRGLGYGYTF.

The CDR3 bases are TGTGCCAGCTCGTCAGGACAGTTCTACGAGCAGTACTTC. Residues: CASSSGQFYEQYF. V usage is TRBV18 and J usage is TRBJ2-7, with D possibly being TRBD1 (6 bases). The CDR3 has 13 residues. CDR1 is KGHSH, CDR2 LQKENI, per germline. Trimming took 6 bases from V and 3 from J, leaving 12 bases between them.